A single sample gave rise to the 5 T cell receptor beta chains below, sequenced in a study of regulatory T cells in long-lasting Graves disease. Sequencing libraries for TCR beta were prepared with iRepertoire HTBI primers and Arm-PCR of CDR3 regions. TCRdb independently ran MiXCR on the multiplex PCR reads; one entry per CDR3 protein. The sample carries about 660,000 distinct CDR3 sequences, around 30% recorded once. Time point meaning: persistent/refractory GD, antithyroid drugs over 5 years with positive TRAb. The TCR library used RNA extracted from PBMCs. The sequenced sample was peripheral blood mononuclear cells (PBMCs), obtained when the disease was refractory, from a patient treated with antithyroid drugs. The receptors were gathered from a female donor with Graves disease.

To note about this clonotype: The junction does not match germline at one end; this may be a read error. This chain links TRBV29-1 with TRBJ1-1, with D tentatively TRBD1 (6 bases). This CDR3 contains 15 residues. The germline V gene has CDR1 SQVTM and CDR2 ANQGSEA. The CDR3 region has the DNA TGCAGCGTTGTGGGCACCCTCACAGGGAACGCTGAAGCTTTCTTT. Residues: CSVVGTLTGNAEAFF.

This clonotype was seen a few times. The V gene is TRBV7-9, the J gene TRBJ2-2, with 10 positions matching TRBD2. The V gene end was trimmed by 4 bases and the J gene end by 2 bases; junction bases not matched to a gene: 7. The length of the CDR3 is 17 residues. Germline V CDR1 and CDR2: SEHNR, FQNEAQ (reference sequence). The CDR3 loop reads CASSSYTSGVNTGELFF. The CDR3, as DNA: TGTGCCAGCAGCTCTTATACTAGCGGGGTAAACACCGGGGAGCTGTTTTTT.

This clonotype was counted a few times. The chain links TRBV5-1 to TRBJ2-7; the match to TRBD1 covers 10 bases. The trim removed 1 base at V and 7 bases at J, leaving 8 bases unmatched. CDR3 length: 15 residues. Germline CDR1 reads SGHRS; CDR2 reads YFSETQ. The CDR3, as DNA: TGCGCCAGCAGCTTGCGGGGACAGGGGAGTGGAGAGCAGTACTTC. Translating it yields CASSLRGQGSGEQYF.

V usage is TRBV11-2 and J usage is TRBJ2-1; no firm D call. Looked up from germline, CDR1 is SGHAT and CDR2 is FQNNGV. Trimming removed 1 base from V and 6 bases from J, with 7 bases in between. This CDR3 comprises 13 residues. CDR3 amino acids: CASSLAWGNEQFF. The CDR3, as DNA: TGTGCCAGCAGCTTAGCGTGGGGCAATGAGCAGTTCTTC.

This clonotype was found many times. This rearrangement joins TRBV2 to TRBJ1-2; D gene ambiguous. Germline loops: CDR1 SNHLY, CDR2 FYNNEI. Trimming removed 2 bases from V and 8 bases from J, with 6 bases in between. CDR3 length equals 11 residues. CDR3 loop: CASSETRGYTF. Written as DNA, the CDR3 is TGTGCCAGCAGTGAAACCCGAGGCTACACCTTC.